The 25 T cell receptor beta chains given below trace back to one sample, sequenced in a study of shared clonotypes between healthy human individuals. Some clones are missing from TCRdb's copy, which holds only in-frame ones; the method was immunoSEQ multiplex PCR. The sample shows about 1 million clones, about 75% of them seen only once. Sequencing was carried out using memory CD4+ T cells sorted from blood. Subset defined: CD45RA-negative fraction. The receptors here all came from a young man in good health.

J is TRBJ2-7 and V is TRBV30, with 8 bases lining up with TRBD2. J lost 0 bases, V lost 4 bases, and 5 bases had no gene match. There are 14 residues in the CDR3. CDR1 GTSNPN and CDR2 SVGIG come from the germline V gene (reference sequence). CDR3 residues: CAWMSGGGSYEQYF. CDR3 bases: TGTGCCTGGATGAGCGGGGGTGGCTCCTACGAGCAGTACTTC.

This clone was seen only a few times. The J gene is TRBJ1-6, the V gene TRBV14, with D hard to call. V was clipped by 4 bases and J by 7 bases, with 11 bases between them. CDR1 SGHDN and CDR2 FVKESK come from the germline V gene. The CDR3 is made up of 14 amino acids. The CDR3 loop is CASSPGLYNSPLHF. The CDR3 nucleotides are TGTGCCAGCAGCCCCGGACTGTACAATTCACCCCTCCACTTT. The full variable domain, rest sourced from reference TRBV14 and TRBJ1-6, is EAGVTQFPSHSVIEKGQTVTLRCDPISGHDNLYWYRRVMGKEIKFLLHFVKESKQDESGMPNNRFLAERTGGTYSTLKVQPAELEDSGVYFCASSPGLYNSPLHFGNGTRLTVT.

The CDR3 bases are TGTGCCAGCTCACCACCGGACAGGGGGATAGGTGAGCAGTTCTTC. As protein: CASSPPDRGIGEQFF. J is TRBJ2-1 and V is TRBV18; 10 bases align to TRBD1. CDR1 and CDR2 (germline): KGHSH, LQKENI. The CDR3 spans 15 residues. J was trimmed by 9 bases and V by 0 bases; bases with no gene match: 5.

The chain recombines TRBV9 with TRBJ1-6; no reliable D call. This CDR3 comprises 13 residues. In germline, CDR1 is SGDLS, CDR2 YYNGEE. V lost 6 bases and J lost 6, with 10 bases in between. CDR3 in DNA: TGTGCCAGCACCTCGGCCTTTAATTCACCCCTCCACTTT. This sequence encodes CASTSAFNSPLHF.

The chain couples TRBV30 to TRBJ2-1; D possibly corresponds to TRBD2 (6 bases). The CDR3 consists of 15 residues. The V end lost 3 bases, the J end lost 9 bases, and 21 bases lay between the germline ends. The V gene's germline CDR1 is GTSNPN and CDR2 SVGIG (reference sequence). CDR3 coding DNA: TGTGCCTGGAGCTCGGGACTCATCGGTTCTGGTGAGCAGTTCTTC. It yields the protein CAWSSGLIGSGEQFF.

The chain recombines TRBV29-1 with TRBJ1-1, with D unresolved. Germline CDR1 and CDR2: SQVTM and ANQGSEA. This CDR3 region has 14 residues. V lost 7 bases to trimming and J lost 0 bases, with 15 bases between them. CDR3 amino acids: CSADLGSLNTEAFF. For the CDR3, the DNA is TGCAGCGCTGACCTTGGGAGTTTGAACACTGAAGCTTTCTTT. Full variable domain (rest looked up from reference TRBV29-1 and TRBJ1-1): SAVISQKPSRDICQRGTSLTIQCQVDSQVTMMFWYRQQPGQSLTLIATANQGSEATYESGFVIDKFPISRPNLTFSTLTVSNMSPEDSSIYLCSADLGSLNTEAFFGQGTRLTVV.

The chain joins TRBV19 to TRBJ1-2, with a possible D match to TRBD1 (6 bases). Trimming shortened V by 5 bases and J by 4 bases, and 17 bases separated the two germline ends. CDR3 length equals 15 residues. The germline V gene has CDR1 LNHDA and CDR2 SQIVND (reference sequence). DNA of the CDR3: TGTGCCAGTAGTTCCGCGACAGGAGCATCCTATGGCTACACCTTC. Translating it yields CASSSATGASYGYTF.

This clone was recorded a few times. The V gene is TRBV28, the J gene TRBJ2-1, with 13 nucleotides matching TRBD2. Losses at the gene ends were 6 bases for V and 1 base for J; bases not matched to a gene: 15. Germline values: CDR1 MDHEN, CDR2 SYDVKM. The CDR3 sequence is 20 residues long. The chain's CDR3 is CASRPTSGGALSRSYNEQFF. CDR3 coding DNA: TGTGCCAGCAGGCCCACTAGCGGGGGGGCCTTATCTAGGTCCTACAATGAGCAGTTCTTC. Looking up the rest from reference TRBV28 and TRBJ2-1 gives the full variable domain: DVKVTQSSRYLVKRTGEKVFLECVQDMDHENMFWYRQDPGLGLRLIYFSYDVKMKEKGDIPEGYSVSREKKERFSLILESASTNQTSMYLCASRPTSGGALSRSYNEQFFGPGTRLTVL.

Here the CDR3 reads CASSWSSGGQGETQYF. The CDR3, as DNA: TGCGCCAGCAGCTGGTCTAGCGGGGGCCAGGGGGAGACCCAGTACTTC. The chain uses TRBV5-1 and TRBJ2-5, with 10 bases that match TRBD2. V lost 3 bases, J lost 5 bases, and 10 bases stayed unmatched. There are 16 residues in the CDR3. Germline assignment: CDR1 SGHRS and CDR2 YFSETQ.

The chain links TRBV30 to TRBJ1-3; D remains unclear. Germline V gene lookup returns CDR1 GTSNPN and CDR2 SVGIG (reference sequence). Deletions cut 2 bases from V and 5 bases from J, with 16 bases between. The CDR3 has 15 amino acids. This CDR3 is CAWSSAPTSRNTIYF. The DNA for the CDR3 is TGTGCCTGGAGTAGCGCGCCGACGTCCAGAAACACCATATATTTT.

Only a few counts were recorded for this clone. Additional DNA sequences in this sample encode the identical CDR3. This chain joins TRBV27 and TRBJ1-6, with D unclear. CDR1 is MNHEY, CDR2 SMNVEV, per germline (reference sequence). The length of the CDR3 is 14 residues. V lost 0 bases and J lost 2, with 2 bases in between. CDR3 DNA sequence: TGTGCCAGCAGTTTATCTCCCTATAATTCACCCCTCCACTTT. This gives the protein CASSLSPYNSPLHF.

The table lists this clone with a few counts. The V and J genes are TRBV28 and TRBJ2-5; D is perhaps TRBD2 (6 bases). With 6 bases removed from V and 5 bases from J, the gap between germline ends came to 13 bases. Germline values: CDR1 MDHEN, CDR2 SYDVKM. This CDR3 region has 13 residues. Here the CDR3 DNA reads TGTGCCAGCAGCCAGCCTGGGGGGGAGACCCAGTACTTC. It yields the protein CASSQPGGETQYF. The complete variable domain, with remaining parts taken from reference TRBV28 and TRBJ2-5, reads DVKVTQSSRYLVKRTGEKVFLECVQDMDHENMFWYRQDPGLGLRLIYFSYDVKMKEKGDIPEGYSVSREKKERFSLILESASTNQTSMYLCASSQPGGETQYFGPGTRLLVL.

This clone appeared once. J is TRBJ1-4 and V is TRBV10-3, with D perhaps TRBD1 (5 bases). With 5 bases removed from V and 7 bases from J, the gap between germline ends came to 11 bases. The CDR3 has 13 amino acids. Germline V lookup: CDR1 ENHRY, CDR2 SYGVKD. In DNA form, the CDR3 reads TGTGCCATCAGTCCGGGGCCGAGTGAAAAACTGTTTTTT. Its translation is CAISPGPSEKLFF.

The CDR3 DNA reads TGTGCCAGCAGAGACAGGGGGCAGGTTGAAAAACTGTTTTTT. Its translation is CASRDRGQVEKLFF. V and J are TRBV6-6 and TRBJ1-4, with TRBD1 identical over 10 bases. Trimming at V came to 6 bases and at J to 7 bases, leaving 5 bases not matched to a gene. The CDR3 consists of 14 residues. The germline CDR1 and CDR2 sequences are MNHNY and SVGAGI (reference sequence).

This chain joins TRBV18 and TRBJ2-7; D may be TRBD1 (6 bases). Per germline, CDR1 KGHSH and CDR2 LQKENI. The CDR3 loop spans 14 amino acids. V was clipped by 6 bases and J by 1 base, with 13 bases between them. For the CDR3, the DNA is TGTGCCAGCTCGCTTTCCGGGACATCCTACGAGCAGTACTTC. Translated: CASSLSGTSYEQYF.

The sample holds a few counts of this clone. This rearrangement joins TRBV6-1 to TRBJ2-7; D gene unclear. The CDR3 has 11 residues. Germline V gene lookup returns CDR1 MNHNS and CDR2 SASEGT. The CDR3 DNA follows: TGTTTGTCAGTTAGCTCCTACGAGCAGTACTTC. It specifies CLSVSSYEQYF.

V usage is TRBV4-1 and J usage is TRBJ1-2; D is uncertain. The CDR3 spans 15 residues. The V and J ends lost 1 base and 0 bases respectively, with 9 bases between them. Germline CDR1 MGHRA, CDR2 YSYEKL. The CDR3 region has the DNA TGCGCCAGCAGCCAAGCGGCTCTAGCTAACTATGGCTACACCTTC. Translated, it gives CASSQAALANYGYTF.

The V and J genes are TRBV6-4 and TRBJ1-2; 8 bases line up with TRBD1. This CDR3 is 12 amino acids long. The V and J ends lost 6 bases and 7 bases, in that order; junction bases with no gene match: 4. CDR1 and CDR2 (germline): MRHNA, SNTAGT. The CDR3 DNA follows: TGTGCCAGCAGGGGGGACAGGCCTGGCTACACCTTC. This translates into CASRGDRPGYTF.

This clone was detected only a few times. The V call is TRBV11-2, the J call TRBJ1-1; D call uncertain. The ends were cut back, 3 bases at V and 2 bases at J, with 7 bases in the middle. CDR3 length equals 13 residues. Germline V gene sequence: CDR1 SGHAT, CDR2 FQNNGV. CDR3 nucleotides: TGTGCCAGCAGCTTTGGGGAAAACACTGAAGCTTTCTTT. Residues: CASSFGENTEAFF.

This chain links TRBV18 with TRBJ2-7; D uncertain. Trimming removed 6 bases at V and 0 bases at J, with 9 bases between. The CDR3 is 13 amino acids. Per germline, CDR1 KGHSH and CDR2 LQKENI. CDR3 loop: CASSSDGSYEQYF. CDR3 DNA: TGTGCCAGCTCCTCAGACGGCTCCTACGAGCAGTACTTC.

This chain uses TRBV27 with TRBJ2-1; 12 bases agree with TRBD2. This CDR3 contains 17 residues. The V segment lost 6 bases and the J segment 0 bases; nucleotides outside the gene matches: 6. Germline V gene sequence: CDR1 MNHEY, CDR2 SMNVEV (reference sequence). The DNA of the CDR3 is TGTGCCAGCAGCCCCGGGACTAGCGGGCGCTCCTACAATGAGCAGTTCTTC. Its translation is CASSPGTSGRSYNEQFF.

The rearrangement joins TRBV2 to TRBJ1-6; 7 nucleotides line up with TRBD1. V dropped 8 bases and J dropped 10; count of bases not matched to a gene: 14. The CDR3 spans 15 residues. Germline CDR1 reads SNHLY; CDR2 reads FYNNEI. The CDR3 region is CASQPRGQRVSPLHF. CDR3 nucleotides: TGTGCCAGCCAACCCCGGGGACAGCGAGTCTCACCCCTCCACTTT.

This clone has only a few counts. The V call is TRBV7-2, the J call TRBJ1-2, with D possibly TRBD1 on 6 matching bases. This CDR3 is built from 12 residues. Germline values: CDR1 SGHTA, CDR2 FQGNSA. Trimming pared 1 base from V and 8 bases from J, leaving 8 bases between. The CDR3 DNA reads TGTGCCAGCAGCTTAGACAGGGTCGGCTACACCTTC. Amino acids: CASSLDRVGYTF.

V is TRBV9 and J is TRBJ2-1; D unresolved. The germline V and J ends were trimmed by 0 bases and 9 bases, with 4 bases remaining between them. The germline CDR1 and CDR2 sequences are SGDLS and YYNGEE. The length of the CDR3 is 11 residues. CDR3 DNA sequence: TGTGCCAGCAGCGTAGACCGTGAGCAGTTCTTC. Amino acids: CASSVDREQFF. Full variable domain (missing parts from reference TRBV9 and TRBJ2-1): DSGVTQTPKHLITATGQRVTLRCSPRSGDLSVYWYQQSLDQGLQFLIQYYNGEERAKGNILERFSAQQFPDLHSELNLSSLELGDSALYFCASSVDREQFFGPGTRLTVL.

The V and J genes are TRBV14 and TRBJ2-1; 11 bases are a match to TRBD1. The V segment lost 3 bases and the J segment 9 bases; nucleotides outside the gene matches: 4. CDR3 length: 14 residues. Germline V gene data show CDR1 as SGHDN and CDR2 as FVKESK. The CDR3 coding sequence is TGTGCCAGCAGCCAGGGACAGGGGGAGCTTGAGCAGTTCTTC. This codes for CASSQGQGELEQFF.